This TCR beta chain was recorded in a study of cytomegalovirus exposure and HLA in healthy donors. The germline V and J ends were trimmed by 0 bases and 7 bases, with 13 bases remaining between them. The length of the CDR3 is 15 residues. Germline V lookup: CDR1 LGHNA, CDR2 YNFKEQ. Sequencing used immunoSEQ multiplex PCR; TCRdb keeps in-frame clones, though not all of them. Of about 130,000 clones in the sample, approximately 89% were seen once. As concerns this clone: Its antigen is not identified.

General study points: It was approximately 170 TCR beta chains that were listed as cytomegalovirus-associated.

The chain joins TRBV4-2 to TRBJ1-5, with D possibly TRBD1 on 5 matching bases. Sample: PBMCs. The TCR was taken from a woman aged 18-29 years in good health and CMV-seropositive. Here the CDR3 DNA reads TGTGCCAGCAGCCAAGAGGAGGGGAGTCGCCAGCCCCAGCATTTT. Its protein product is CASSQEEGSRQPQHF.